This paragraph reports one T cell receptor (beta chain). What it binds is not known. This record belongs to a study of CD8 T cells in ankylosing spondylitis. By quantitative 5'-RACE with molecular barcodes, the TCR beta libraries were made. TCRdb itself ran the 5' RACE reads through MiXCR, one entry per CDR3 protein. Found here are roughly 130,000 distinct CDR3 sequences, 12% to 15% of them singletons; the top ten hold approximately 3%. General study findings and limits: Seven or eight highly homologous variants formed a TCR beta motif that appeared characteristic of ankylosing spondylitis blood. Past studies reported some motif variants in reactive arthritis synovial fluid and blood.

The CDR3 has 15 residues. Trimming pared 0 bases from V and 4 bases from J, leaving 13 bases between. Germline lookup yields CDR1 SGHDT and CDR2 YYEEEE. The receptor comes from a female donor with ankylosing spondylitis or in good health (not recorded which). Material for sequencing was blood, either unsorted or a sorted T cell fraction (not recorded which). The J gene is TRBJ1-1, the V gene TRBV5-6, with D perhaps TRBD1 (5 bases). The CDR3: CASSLGAGRATEAFF. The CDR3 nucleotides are TGTGCCAGCAGCTTGGGGGCTGGCAGGGCCACTGAAGCTTTCTTT.